A selection of T cell receptor beta chains follows, all from one sample in a study of CD8 T cells in ankylosing spondylitis. TCRdb used MiXCR to reprocess the 5' RACE reads, holding one entry per CDR3 protein. The sample holds nearly 350,000 distinct CDR3 sequences, under 15% seen once. Sequencing used blood, either unsorted or a sorted T cell fraction (not recorded which). These TCRs come from a male donor with ankylosing spondylitis or in good health (not recorded which). Each CDR3 is given with its conserved first and last residue. Fields, in order: V gene, D gene, clone size, J gene, CDR3 length, CDR3 protein, CDR3 DNA. The D gene is left open where the match is weak. Size is omitted from some rows. Given values are once, few, many or a class for expanded clones.

v_gene: TRBV29-1
d_gene: TRBD1
abundance: few
j_gene: TRBJ2-7
len: 13
CDR3aa: CSVEGNRGYEQYF
CDR3nt: TGCAGCGTTGAGGGGAACAGGGGCTACGAGCAGTACTTC

v_gene: TRBV12-3/TRBV12-4
d_gene: .
abundance: .
j_gene: TRBJ2-2
len: 16
CDR3aa: CASSFQGGMNTGELFF
CDR3nt: TGTGCCAGCAGTTTTCAAGGGGGGATGAACACCGGGGAGCTGTTTTTT

v_gene: TRBV2
d_gene: .
abundance: few
j_gene: TRBJ1-6
len: 14
CDR3aa: CASSEGQVASPLHF
CDR3nt: TGTGCCAGCAGTGAAGGACAGGTCGCATCACCCCTCCACTTT

v_gene: TRBV12-3/TRBV12-4
d_gene: .
abundance: many
j_gene: TRBJ1-4
len: 15
CDR3aa: CASRPTGTTNEKLFF
CDR3nt: TGTGCCAGCAGACCCACGGGGACAACTAATGAAAAACTGTTTTTT

v_gene: TRBV6-5
d_gene: TRBD1
abundance: .
j_gene: TRBJ1-2
len: 15
CDR3aa: CASSYSGTANYGYTF
CDR3nt: TGTGCCAGCAGTTACTCCGGGACAGCTAACTATGGCTACACCTTC

v_gene: TRBV5-1
d_gene: .
abundance: few
j_gene: TRBJ2-2
len: 16
CDR3aa: CASSFGDRANTGELFF
CDR3nt: TGCGCCAGCAGCTTCGGGGACCGGGCGAACACCGGGGAGCTGTTTTTT

v_gene: TRBV20-1
d_gene: TRBD2
abundance: .
j_gene: TRBJ2-1
len: 15
CDR3aa: CSATLTSGDYNEQFF
CDR3nt: TGCAGTGCTACCTTGACTAGCGGAGACTACAATGAGCAGTTCTTC

v_gene: TRBV18
d_gene: .
abundance: .
j_gene: TRBJ2-7
len: 13
CDR3aa: CASSPVLSGEQYF
CDR3nt: TGTGCCAGCTCACCGGTTCTCTCTGGCGAGCAGTACTTC

v_gene: TRBV12-3/TRBV12-4
d_gene: .
abundance: many
j_gene: TRBJ2-3
len: 14
CDR3aa: CASSLAGDTDTQYF
CDR3nt: TGTGCCAGCAGTTTAGCAGGGGACACAGATACGCAGTATTTT

v_gene: TRBV6-1
d_gene: .
abundance: few
j_gene: TRBJ1-6
len: 12
CDR3aa: CASREGNSPLHF
CDR3nt: TGTGCCAGCAGGGAGGGGAATTCACCCCTCCACTTT

v_gene: TRBV5-1
d_gene: .
abundance: few
j_gene: TRBJ1-2
len: 14
CDR3aa: CASSQLAGEDGYTF
CDR3nt: TGCGCCAGCAGCCAACTCGCGGGGGAAGATGGCTACACCTTC

v_gene: TRBV5-1
d_gene: TRBD1
abundance: .
j_gene: TRBJ2-7
len: 14
CDR3aa: CASSLVGQKYEQYF
CDR3nt: TGCGCCAGCAGCTTGGTGGGACAGAAATACGAGCAGTACTTC

v_gene: TRBV7-2
d_gene: .
abundance: few
j_gene: TRBJ2-2
len: 13
CDR3aa: CASSPARAGELFF
CDR3nt: TGTGCCAGCAGCCCCGCTCGGGCCGGGGAGCTGTTTTTT

v_gene: TRBV7-2
d_gene: .
abundance: few
j_gene: TRBJ1-5
len: 13
CDR3aa: CASSPHIAQPQHF
CDR3nt: TGTGCCAGCAGCCCTCACATAGCACAGCCCCAGCATTTT

v_gene: TRBV20-1
d_gene: TRBD1
abundance: .
j_gene: TRBJ1-3
len: 15
CDR3aa: CSARGDRGAGNTIYF
CDR3nt: TGCAGTGCTAGGGGGGACAGGGGTGCTGGAAACACCATATATTTT

v_gene: TRBV12-3/TRBV12-4
d_gene: TRBD1
abundance: .
j_gene: TRBJ2-1
len: 15
CDR3aa: CASTSAGGPYNEQFF
CDR3nt: TGTGCCAGCACCTCGGCAGGGGGCCCCTACAATGAGCAGTTCTTC

v_gene: TRBV29-1
d_gene: TRBD2
abundance: few
j_gene: TRBJ2-2
len: 14
CDR3aa: CSVASGGLTGELFF
CDR3nt: TGCAGCGTGGCTAGCGGGGGGCTTACCGGGGAGCTGTTTTTT

v_gene: TRBV27
d_gene: .
abundance: .
j_gene: TRBJ2-7
len: 14
CDR3aa: CASSPRGGAYEQYF
CDR3nt: TGTGCCAGCAGTCCCCGCGGCGGAGCCTACGAGCAGTACTTC

v_gene: TRBV7-8
d_gene: TRBD2
abundance: few
j_gene: TRBJ2-7
len: 13
CDR3aa: CASSLARGTEQYF
CDR3nt: TGTGCCAGCAGCTTAGCGCGGGGGACCGAGCAGTACTTC

v_gene: TRBV5-6
d_gene: .
abundance: few
j_gene: TRBJ1-2
len: 14
CDR3aa: CASSLAAGSLRYTF
CDR3nt: TGTGCCAGCAGCTTGGCCGCAGGATCCTTACGCTACACCTTC

v_gene: TRBV20-1
d_gene: .
abundance: .
j_gene: TRBJ2-2
len: 14
CDR3aa: CSAAAGMNTGELFF
CDR3nt: TGCAGTGCAGCGGCAGGGATGAACACCGGGGAGCTGTTTTTT

v_gene: TRBV10-1
d_gene: TRBD1
abundance: .
j_gene: TRBJ2-5
len: 15
CDR3aa: CASSESGTVQETQYF
CDR3nt: TGCGCCAGCAGTGAGTCCGGGACAGTCCAAGAGACCCAGTACTTC

v_gene: TRBV5-1
d_gene: TRBD1
abundance: .
j_gene: TRBJ2-7
len: 15
CDR3aa: CASSLGQGGTYEQYF
CDR3nt: TGCGCCAGCAGCCTCGGACAGGGAGGAACCTACGAGCAGTACTTC

v_gene: TRBV5-1
d_gene: .
abundance: few
j_gene: TRBJ2-3
len: 13
CDR3aa: CASSSPAGDTQYF
CDR3nt: TGCGCCAGCAGCTCGCCCGCCGGGGATACGCAGTATTTT

v_gene: TRBV4-1
d_gene: .
abundance: few
j_gene: TRBJ1-5
len: 16
CDR3aa: CASSQELGQANQPQHF
CDR3nt: TGCGCCAGCAGCCAAGAATTGGGACAAGCCAATCAGCCCCAGCATTTT

v_gene: TRBV6-2/TRBV6-3
d_gene: .
abundance: .
j_gene: TRBJ1-1
len: 15
CDR3aa: CATVRGDLMNTEAFF
CDR3nt: TGTGCCACCGTACGCGGCGACCTCATGAACACTGAAGCTTTCTTT

v_gene: TRBV20-1
d_gene: TRBD2
abundance: many
j_gene: TRBJ2-5
len: 16
CDR3aa: CSAVGLAGGAQETQYF
CDR3nt: TGCAGTGCTGTCGGACTAGCGGGGGGCGCTCAAGAGACCCAGTACTTC